The 4 T cell receptor beta chains in this list originate from one sample, sequenced in a study of vaccination and CD4 T cells after COVID-19 (dated by TCRdb to between 2021 and 2024). Their antigen targets remain unknown. The library was made by PCR. Instrument on record: Illumina iSeq 100. DNA from cultured CD4+ T cells was subjected to TCR sequencing with the Oncomine TCR Beta short-read assay at the Johns Hopkins FTIC core. TCRdb cleaned the public reads at Q25 with fastp, built clones with MiXCR and kept in-frame beta chains. When rows share a CDR3 protein, they turn into one entry using the most common DNA and genes. Within this sample are about 20,000 distinct CDR3 sequences, with 30% to 40% of them counted one time only. The ten largest clones take up less than 35% of the sample. Read against the paper, the sample's time point label means: late sampling 161 to 241 days after vaccination in three convalescent patients. The treatment or condition label for this specimen denotes: roughly 11-day PBMC culture with coronavirus spike peptide pools or control peptides (ViraFEST assay).

Sequenced material: CD4+ T cells from blood, cultured in vitro, taken about 7 months after SARS-CoV-2 vaccination. The receptors derive from a human donor who had recovered from COVID-19.

This chain links TRBV15 with TRBJ2-7; 9 nucleotides line up with TRBD1. The CDR3 length is 16 residues. The V segment lost 0 bases and the J segment 3 bases; nucleotides outside the gene matches: 6. Germline values: CDR1 LNHNV, CDR2 YYDKDF (reference sequence). The chain's CDR3 is CATSREPGQGFYEQYF. In DNA, the CDR3 is TGTGCCACCAGCAGAGAACCGGGACAGGGATTCTACGAGCAGTACTTC.

In its sample, this clonotype was seen a few times. The chain uses TRBV6-1 and TRBJ1-1; possible D gene TRBD1, 5 bases. The CDR3 sequence is 15 residues long. Germline CDR1 and CDR2: MNHNS and SASEGT. Deletions cut 6 bases from V and 7 bases from J, with 21 bases between. For the CDR3, the DNA is TGTGCCAGCAGCCCCGGGGGTGCAGGGCGGAGTGAAGCTTTCTTT. Encoded protein: CASSPGGAGRSEAFF.

This chain uses TRBV19 with TRBJ2-1; TRBD2 aligns across 8 bases. The CDR3 is made up of 15 amino acids. Looked up from germline, CDR1 is LNHDA and CDR2 is SQIVND (reference sequence). J gave up 0 bases and V 3 bases, and 1 base lay outside the gene matches. In DNA, the CDR3 is TGTGCCAGTAGTATTAGCGGGGCCTCCTACAATGAGCAGTTCTTC. It specifies CASSISGASYNEQFF.

This chain uses TRBV6-5 with TRBJ2-3; TRBD1 matches at 7 bases. This CDR3 has 16 residues. Unmatched junction bases numbered 6, after V lost 0 bases and J lost 3 bases. Germline V CDR1 and CDR2: MNHEY, SVGAGI. This CDR3 is CASSYSKDRFTDTQYF. Here the CDR3 DNA reads TGTGCCAGCAGTTACTCGAAGGACAGGTTTACAGATACGCAGTATTTT.